This TCR beta chain is drawn from a study of T cell responses to AZD1222 COVID-19 vaccine (dated by TCRdb to about 2021). Regarding the study in general: TCR sequencing was performed for 230 to 250 trial participants, of whom about 200 were given two doses of AZD1222 and about 25 were given two doses of MenACWY control vaccine. Enrollment into the trials was organized by age into subgroups of 18-55, 56-69 and 70-plus years, and those subgroups contained roughly 140, 27 and 60 TCR-sequenced participants, respectively.

Sample time point, as interpreted from the label and publication: about 28 days (+/-7) after the second vaccine dose. AZD1222 recipients given second doses at about 4 weeks or at about 12 weeks were pooled, since spike-specific TCR depth and breadth were not found to differ between the two schedules. Vaccinee samples came from UK trials COV001 and COV002, including a single-blind randomized controlled phase 2/3 trial of AZD1222 (ChAdOx1 nCoV-19) in healthy adults. For TCRbeta chain sequencing, PBMC samples from trial participants were taken at day 0 and at day 28 after the second dose. To note about this clone: It has no known antigen specificity. Per-base quality was not reported, and no clone a single base away is much larger than it.

On the study overall, not on this receptor specifically: The 56-69-year group was small, and its depth increase did not reach significance, likely because of low power. Because no day 14 peak-response samples were available, the repertoires could be characterized only after the peak T cell response. Most participants were white British and females outnumbered males, and the authors suggested that clonal diversity may have been underestimated. Vaccine-associated CD4 TCRs spanned the whole spike protein, with dominant responses in regions 160-218 and 743-854. After two AZD1222 doses, both the breadth and the depth of spike-specific TCRs were significantly higher than at day 0 and than in MenACWY recipients. Reportedly, almost half of the unique spike-specific TCRs recognized epitopes lying outside the regions that are mutated in the B.1.351 and B.1.1.7 variants. Conclusions about previously exposed vaccinees are limited, since just five or six AZD1222 recipients were seropositive for SARS-CoV-2 at baseline.

The CDR3 regions of human TCRbeta chains were analyzed by immunosequencing. As for how the authors treated the data: TCRs in the repertoires were compared against a reference library of SARS-CoV-2-specific TCRs that had been generated with the MIRA antigen-specificity platform. Breadth was defined as the fraction of unique TCRs that were SARS-CoV-2-associated, and depth was defined as the fraction of total T cells that were SARS-CoV-2-associated. Using the MIRA data, each spike-specific TCR was assigned both to the spike region to which the TCR was reactive and to a CD4 or CD8 class. Log10-transformed breadth and depth values were compared by one-way ANOVA with Sidak's multiple comparisons tests. The table comes from immuneACCESS by way of TCRdb, which keeps in-frame sequences with V and J called. Part of the clones is missing from these tables; in studies checked, under half for an unresolved V gene and the rest for unknown reasons. V and J calls and clone size are as listed in that table; D and trimming were resolved from the DNA. For this sample the table gives over 85,000 clones, of which about 81% were detected only once. 13% to 15% of the sample goes to the ten largest clones.

The material sequenced was peripheral blood, taken 28 days after the second AZD1222 dose. The origin of this receptor is an adult who received the AZD1222 COVID-19 vaccine.

The sequenced DNA: TGTGCCAGCAGTTTGGACAACAACTACGAGCAGTACTTC. It translates to CASSLDNNYEQYF. The rearrangement joined TRBV27 to TRBJ2-7; TRBD1 is perhaps the D gene, given 5 matching bases. The CDR3 contains 13 residues, cysteine and phenylalanine counted. The sequence is cut down to CDR3 DNA, 39 bases in frame from base 1. The junction shows trimming of 3 bases on V and 3 bases on J, plus 9 bases between the germline ends. Based on the germline V gene (reference sequence), the CDR1 and CDR2 sequences are MNHEY and SMNVEV.